This TCR beta chain was recorded in a study of early T cells in non-severe SARS-CoV-2 infection. At the level of the study: Sequencing of bulk RNA from unsorted whole blood was done, without chain pairing.

Study results and caveats: VDJdb matches were skewed toward anti-spike CD8 T cell responses.

Looked up from germline, CDR1 is MNHEY and CDR2 is SVGAGI. V was trimmed by 8 bases and J by 4 bases, leaving 12 bases between them. The length of the CDR3 is 12 residues. This clonotype was seen many times. Its antigen is currently unknown. Unique molecular identifier tags were affixed to discrete cDNA molecules. Using its own MiXCR run on the 5' RACE reads, TCRdb lists one record per CDR3 protein. The sample lists tens of thousands of distinct CDR3 sequences; around 12% were seen once. Sequenced sample: whole blood. The rearrangement links TRBV6-5 to TRBJ2-7; D might be TRBD2 (6 bases). The source of this sequence is an adult who was a healthcare worker with PCR-confirmed SARS-CoV-2 infection or an uninfected control (not recorded which). The CDR3 DNA sequence: TGTGCCAGCGGGGTACGGGGGTACGAGCAGTACTTC. As protein: CASGVRGYEQYF.